This T cell receptor beta chain is drawn from a study of blood T cell repertoires in COVID-19. Study-wide background: Sites in the United States, Italy and Spain provided acute and convalescent COVID-19 samples. PBMCs, B-cell-depleted T cells, or T cells provided the cDNA or gDNA that made up the material.

How the authors handled the data: Reference gene primer amplification in the assay estimated nucleated cell counts. The repertoire was sequenced with immunoSEQ multiplex PCR; TCRdb's copy has only in-frame clones and lacks some. The DNA gave D and trimming, while V, J and clone size come from that table. The sample includes under 500,000 clones, approximately 90% of them seen just once. Germline V lookup: CDR1 MNHEY, CDR2 SMNVEV (reference sequence). With 3 bases removed from V and 7 bases from J, the gap between germline ends came to 15 bases. The CDR3 runs 14 residues. This TCR was recovered from a woman aged 30 to 39 with acute or convalescent COVID-19. This rearrangement joins TRBV27 to TRBJ1-2; tentative D call: TRBD1 (5 bases). Material for sequencing was peripheral blood. As DNA, the CDR3 is TGTGCCAGCAGTTTCCACTCAGCCCAGGGTGGCTACACCTTC. Translating it yields CASSFHSAQGGYTF.